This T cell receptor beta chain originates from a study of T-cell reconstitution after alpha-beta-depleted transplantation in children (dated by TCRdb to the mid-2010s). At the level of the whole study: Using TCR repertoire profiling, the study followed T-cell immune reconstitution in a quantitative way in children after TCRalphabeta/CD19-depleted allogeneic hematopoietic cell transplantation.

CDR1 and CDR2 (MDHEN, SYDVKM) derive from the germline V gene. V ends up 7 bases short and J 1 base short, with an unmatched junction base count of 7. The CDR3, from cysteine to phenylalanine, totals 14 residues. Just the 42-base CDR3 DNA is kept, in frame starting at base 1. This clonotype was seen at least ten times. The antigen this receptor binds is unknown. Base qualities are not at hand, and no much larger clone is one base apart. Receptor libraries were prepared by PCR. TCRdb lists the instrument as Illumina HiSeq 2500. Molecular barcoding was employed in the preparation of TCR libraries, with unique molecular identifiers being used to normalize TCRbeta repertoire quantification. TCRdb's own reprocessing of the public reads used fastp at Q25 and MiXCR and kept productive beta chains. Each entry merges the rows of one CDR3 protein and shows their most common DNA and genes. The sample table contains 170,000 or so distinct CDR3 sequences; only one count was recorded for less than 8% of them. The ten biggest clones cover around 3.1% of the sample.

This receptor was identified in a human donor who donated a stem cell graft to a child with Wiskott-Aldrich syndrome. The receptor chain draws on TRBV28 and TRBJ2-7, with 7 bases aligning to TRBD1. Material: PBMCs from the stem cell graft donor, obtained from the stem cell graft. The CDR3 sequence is CASTRRTGSYEQYF. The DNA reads TGTGCCAGCACCCGCCGGACAGGTTCCTACGAGCAGTACTTC. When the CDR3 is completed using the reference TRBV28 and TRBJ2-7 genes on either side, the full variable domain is DVKVTQSSRYLVKRTGEKVFLECVQDMDHENMFWYRQDPGLGLRLIYFSYDVKMKEKGDIPEGYSVSREKKERFSLILESASTNQTSMYLCASTRRTGSYEQYFGPGTRLTVT.